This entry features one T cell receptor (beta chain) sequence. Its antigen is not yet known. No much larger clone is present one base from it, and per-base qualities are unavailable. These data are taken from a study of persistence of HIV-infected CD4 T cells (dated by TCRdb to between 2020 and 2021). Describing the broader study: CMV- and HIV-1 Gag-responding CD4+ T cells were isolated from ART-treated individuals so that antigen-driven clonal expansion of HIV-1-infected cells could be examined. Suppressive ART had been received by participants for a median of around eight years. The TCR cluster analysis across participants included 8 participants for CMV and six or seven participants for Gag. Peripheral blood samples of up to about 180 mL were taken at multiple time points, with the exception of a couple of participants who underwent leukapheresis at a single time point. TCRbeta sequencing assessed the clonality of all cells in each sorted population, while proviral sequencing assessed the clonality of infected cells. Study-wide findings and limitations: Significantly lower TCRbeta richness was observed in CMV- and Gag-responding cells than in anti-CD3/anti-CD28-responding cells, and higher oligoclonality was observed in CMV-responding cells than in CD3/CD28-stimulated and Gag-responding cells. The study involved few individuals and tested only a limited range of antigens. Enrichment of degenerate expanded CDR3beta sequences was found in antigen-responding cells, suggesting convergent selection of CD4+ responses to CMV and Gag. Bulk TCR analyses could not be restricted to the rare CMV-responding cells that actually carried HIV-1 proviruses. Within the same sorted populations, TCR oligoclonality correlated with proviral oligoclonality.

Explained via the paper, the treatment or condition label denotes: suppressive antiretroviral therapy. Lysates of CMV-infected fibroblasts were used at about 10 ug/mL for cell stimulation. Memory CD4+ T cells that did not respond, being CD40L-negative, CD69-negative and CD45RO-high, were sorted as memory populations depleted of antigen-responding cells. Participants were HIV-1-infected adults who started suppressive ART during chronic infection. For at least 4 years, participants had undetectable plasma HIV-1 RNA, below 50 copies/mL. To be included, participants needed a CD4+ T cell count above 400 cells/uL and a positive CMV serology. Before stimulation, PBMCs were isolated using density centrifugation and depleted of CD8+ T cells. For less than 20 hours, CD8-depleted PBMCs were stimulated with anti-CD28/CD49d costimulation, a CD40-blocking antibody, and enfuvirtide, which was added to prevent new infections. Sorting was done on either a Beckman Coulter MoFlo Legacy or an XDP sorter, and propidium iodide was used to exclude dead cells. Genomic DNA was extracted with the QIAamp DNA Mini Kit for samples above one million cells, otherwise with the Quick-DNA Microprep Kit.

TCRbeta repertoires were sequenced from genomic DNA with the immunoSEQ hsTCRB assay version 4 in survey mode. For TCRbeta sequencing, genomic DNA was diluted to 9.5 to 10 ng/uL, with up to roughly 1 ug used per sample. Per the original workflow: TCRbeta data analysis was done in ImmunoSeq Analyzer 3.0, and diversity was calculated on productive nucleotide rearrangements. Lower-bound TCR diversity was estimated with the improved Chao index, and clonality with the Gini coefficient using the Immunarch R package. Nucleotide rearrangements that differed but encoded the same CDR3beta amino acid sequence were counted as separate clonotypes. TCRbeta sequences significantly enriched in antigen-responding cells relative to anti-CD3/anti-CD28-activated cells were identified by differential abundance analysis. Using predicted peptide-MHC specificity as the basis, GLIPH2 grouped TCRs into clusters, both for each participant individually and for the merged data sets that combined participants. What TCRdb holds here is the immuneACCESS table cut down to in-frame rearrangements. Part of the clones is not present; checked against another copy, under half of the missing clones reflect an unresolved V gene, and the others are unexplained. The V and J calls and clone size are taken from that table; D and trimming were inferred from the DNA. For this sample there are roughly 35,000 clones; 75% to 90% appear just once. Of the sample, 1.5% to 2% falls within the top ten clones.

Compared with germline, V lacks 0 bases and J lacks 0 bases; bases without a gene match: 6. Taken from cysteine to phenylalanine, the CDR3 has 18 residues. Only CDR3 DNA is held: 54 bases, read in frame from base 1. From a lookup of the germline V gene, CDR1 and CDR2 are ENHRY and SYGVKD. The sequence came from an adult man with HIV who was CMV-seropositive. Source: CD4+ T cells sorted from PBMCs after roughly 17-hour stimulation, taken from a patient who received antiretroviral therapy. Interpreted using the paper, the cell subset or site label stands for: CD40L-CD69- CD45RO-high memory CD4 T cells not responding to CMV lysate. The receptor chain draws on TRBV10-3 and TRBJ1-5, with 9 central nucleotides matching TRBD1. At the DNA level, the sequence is TGTGCCATCAGTGAGTCGGGACAGGGTATCTCTAGCAATCAGCCCCAGCATTTT. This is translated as CAISESGQGISSNQPQHF.